Presented here are 26 T cell receptor beta chains from one specimen sequenced in a study of T cell changes during pregnancy in multiple sclerosis. TCRdb's copy holds only in-frame clones and misses some; the assay was immunoSEQ multiplex PCR. The sample holds 45,000 to 60,000 clones, about nine tenths seen once. Sample: peripheral blood, taken after pregnancy. The source of these receptors is a female donor in good health, enrolled as a control in a pregnancy study.

This clone has a single count. V is TRBV4-1 and J is TRBJ2-1; TRBD2 matches 11 bases. Trimming at V came to 4 bases and at J to 6 bases, leaving 8 bases not matched to a gene. Germline CDR1 is MGHRA and CDR2 is YSYEKL. The CDR3 is 16 amino acids. Here the CDR3 reads CASSRFSGGGFNEQFF. In DNA, the CDR3 is TGCGCCAGCAGCCGATTTAGCGGGGGGGGTTTCAATGAGCAGTTCTTC.

The V call is TRBV27, the J call TRBJ1-5; tentatively, D is TRBD1 (6 bases). This CDR3 has 15 residues. Trimming removed 6 bases from V and 3 bases from J, with 15 bases in between. Germline CDR1 MNHEY, CDR2 SMNVEV (reference sequence). The DNA for the CDR3 is TGTGCCAGCAGCGACAACGGGACACCCAATCAGCCCCAGCATTTT. Protein sequence: CASSDNGTPNQPQHF.

As concerns this clone: A read error may produce the germline difference seen at one junction end. The gene calls are TRBV11-2 and TRBJ1-4; D is uncertain. The CDR3 extends over 14 amino acids. Germline CDR1 and CDR2: SGHAT and FQNNGV. Here the CDR3 DNA reads TGTGCCAGCAGCTTAGACGGCGGGAGGAAAGGGCGTATTTTT. Its protein is CASSLDGGRKGRIF. Filled out from reference TRBV11-2 and TRBJ1-4, the complete variable domain reads EAGVAQSPRYKIIEKRQSVAFWCNPISGHATLYWYQQILGQGPKLLIQFQNNGVVDDSQLPKDRFSAERLKGVDSTLKIQPAKLEDSAVYLCASSLDGGRKGRIFGSGTQLSVL.

This chain uses TRBV11-3 with TRBJ2-1; no firm D call. V gave up 0 bases and J gave up 10 bases, with 13 bases separating them. The CDR3 covers 14 residues. Germline V gene data show CDR1 as SGHNT and CDR2 as YENEEA. In DNA form, the CDR3 reads TGTGCCAGCAGCTTAGATCTCGGGTTAGGCGAGCAGTTCTTC. As protein: CASSLDLGLGEQFF.

This chain links TRBV27 with TRBJ1-5; tentatively, D is TRBD1 (5 bases). Trimming cost V 5 bases and J 2 bases, with 19 bases left between them. CDR1 is MNHEY, CDR2 SMNVEV, per germline (reference sequence). This CDR3 has 17 amino acids. The CDR3 here is CASSPDSSVHGNQPQHF. In nucleotides, the CDR3 is TGTGCCAGCAGTCCTGACAGCTCAGTCCATGGCAATCAGCCCCAGCATTTT.

This chain connects TRBV5-1 to TRBJ1-2; tentative D call: TRBD1 (6 bases). The CDR3 extends over 13 amino acids. Trimming removed 0 bases from V and 10 bases from J, with 13 bases in between. Per the germline V gene, CDR1 is SGHRS and CDR2 is YFSETQ. The CDR3 DNA reads TGCGCCAGCAGCTTGGGGGCACAGGGCTCCTACACCTTC. This translates into CASSLGAQGSYTF.

Here the CDR3 DNA reads TGTGCCATCAGTGAGGAAACTAGGTCAGAGACCCAGTACTTC. This encodes CAISEETRSETQYF. The chain uses TRBV10-3 and TRBJ2-5; a possible D gene is TRBD2 (5 bases). The germline V gene encodes CDR1 ENHRY and CDR2 SYGVKD. The CDR3 is 14 residues long. Deletions cut 2 bases from V and 4 bases from J, with 11 bases between.

The rearrangement links TRBV28 to TRBJ2-7; 7 bases line up with TRBD1. The CDR3 is made up of 13 amino acids. The V gene end was trimmed by 6 bases and the J gene end by 4 bases; junction bases not matched to a gene: 6. Germline CDR1 is MDHEN and CDR2 is SYDVKM. The CDR3 spells CASSLGTEYEQYF. Written as DNA, the CDR3 is TGTGCCAGCAGCCTGGGGACAGAATACGAGCAGTACTTC.

Remarks on this clone: One end of the junction fails to match germline, which may point to a read error. The V call is TRBV5-1, the J call TRBJ2-5; D perhaps matches TRBD1 (5 bases). CDR1 is SGHRS, CDR2 YFSETQ, per germline. This CDR3 comprises 16 residues. CDR3 residues: CASRLGTQGYQETQYF. DNA of the CDR3: TGCGCCAGCAGATTGGGTACGCAGGGATATCAAGAGACCCAGTACTTC.

The V and J genes are TRBV2 and TRBJ2-1; D call uncertain. Germline-derived CDR1 and CDR2 are SNHLY and FYNNEI. Trimming removed 5 bases at V and 7 bases at J, with 9 bases between. CDR3 length: 12 amino acids. The CDR3 DNA reads as TGTGCCAGCAGTCCGATCCAGAATGAGCAGTTCTTC. Translation: CASSPIQNEQFF.

This clone showed up just a few times. The chain couples TRBV27 to TRBJ1-4; D is unresolved. This CDR3 contains 15 residues. Germline CDR1 and CDR2: MNHEY and SMNVEV (reference sequence). V lost 6 bases, J lost 0 bases, and 11 bases lay in between. The CDR3, as DNA: TGTGCCAGCAGAGGCAGGCTCGCAACTAATGAAAAACTGTTTTTT. Translating gives CASRGRLATNEKLFF.

The rearrangement links TRBV7-9 to TRBJ2-6; a possible D gene is TRBD2 (5 bases). CDR3 length: 15 amino acids. Trimming left V 4 bases short and J 4 bases short, with 11 bases between. Germline values: CDR1 SEHNR, CDR2 FQNEAQ (reference sequence). CDR3 bases: TGTGCCAGCAGCTCTCGGGGAGAGGGGGCCAACGTCCTGACTTTC. This encodes CASSSRGEGANVLTF.

The J gene is TRBJ2-2, the V gene TRBV11-3; maybe TRBD2 (6 bases). Per the germline V gene, CDR1 is SGHNT and CDR2 is YENEEA. Deletions cut 3 bases from V and 6 bases from J, with 11 bases between. CDR3 length: 14 residues. The DNA for the CDR3 is TGTGCCAGCAGCTTCGGAGGGACGCCCGGGGAGCTGTTTTTT. This sequence encodes CASSFGGTPGELFF.

This sequence joins TRBV5-1 and TRBJ1-1; unclear D gene. In germline, CDR1 is SGHRS, CDR2 YFSETQ. The V gene lost 0 bases and the J gene lost 4 bases, with 13 bases spanning the gap. The CDR3 loop spans 15 amino acids. The CDR3 reads CASSLAPDPGTEAFF. The CDR3 coding sequence is TGCGCCAGCAGCTTGGCCCCCGACCCAGGCACTGAAGCTTTCTTT.

This clone showed up just a few times. The V gene is TRBV30, the J gene TRBJ1-2; 7 bases agree with TRBD1. The CDR3 totals 13 residues. J was trimmed by 6 bases and V by 1 base; bases with no gene match: 5. CDR1 and CDR2 from the germline V gene are GTSNPN and SVGIG (reference sequence). DNA for the CDR3: TGTGCCTGGAGTGAGGGACAGTACGATGGCTACACCTTC. Residues: CAWSEGQYDGYTF.

The chain combines TRBV18 with TRBJ1-4; the match to TRBD1 covers 7 bases. V shed 1 base, J shed 7 bases, and the junction held 9 bases outside the gene matches. The CDR3 runs to 16 residues. Germline V CDR1 and CDR2: KGHSH, LQKENI. In DNA, the CDR3 is TGTGCCAGCTCACCACTGGTTCAGGGGGGAAGTGAAAAACTGTTTTTT. Encoded protein: CASSPLVQGGSEKLFF.

J is TRBJ2-2 and V is TRBV5-6; D is possibly TRBD1 (5 bases). V was cut by 4 bases and J by 8 bases, with 15 bases left in between. This CDR3 has 14 amino acids. In germline, CDR1 is SGHDT, CDR2 YYEEEE. CDR3 sequence: CASSPDKGWGELFF. Written as DNA, the CDR3 is TGTGCCAGCAGCCCCGACAAGGGGTGGGGGGAGCTGTTTTTT.

The chain has TRBV4-3 and TRBJ2-7; 9 nucleotides match TRBD2. Germline CDR1 and CDR2: LGHNA and YSLEER. The CDR3 covers 16 residues. After removal of 1 base from V and 0 bases from J, the junction contained 4 bases not matched to a gene. CDR3 in amino acids: CASSQAYSGSSYEQYF. As DNA, the CDR3 is TGCGCCAGCAGCCAAGCATATAGCGGGAGCTCCTACGAGCAGTACTTC.

This chain links TRBV5-6 with TRBJ1-1; D call uncertain. V was clipped by 3 bases and J by 0 bases, with 15 bases between them. The germline gives CDR1 SGHDT, CDR2 YYEEEE. CDR3 length equals 16 residues. CDR3 sequence reads: CASSWSGSPMNTEAFF. The CDR3 DNA sequence: TGTGCCAGCAGCTGGTCGGGGAGCCCCATGAACACTGAAGCTTTCTTT.

The gene calls are TRBV10-3 and TRBJ2-7; D is possibly TRBD1 (6 bases). CDR3 length: 14 residues. CDR1 ENHRY and CDR2 SYGVKD come from the germline V gene. V lost 1 base and J 0 bases, leaving 7 bases between the germline ends. The CDR3 loop is CAISEYRASYEQYF. CDR3 in DNA: TGTGCCATCAGTGAGTACAGGGCCTCCTACGAGCAGTACTTC.

The V call is TRBV5-1, the J call TRBJ1-3; weak D call: TRBD1 (6 bases). There are 15 residues in the CDR3. Trimming left V 0 bases short and J 2 bases short, with 9 bases between. CDR1 and CDR2 (germline): SGHRS, YFSETQ. The CDR3 region is CASSLDRATGNTIYF. The DNA for the CDR3 is TGCGCCAGCAGCTTGGACAGGGCGACTGGAAACACCATATATTTT.

The V and J genes are TRBV28 and TRBJ2-3; D possibly corresponds to TRBD1 (5 bases). V lost 6 bases and J lost 4, with 20 bases in between. Germline V gene data show CDR1 as MDHEN and CDR2 as SYDVKM. The CDR3 covers 16 residues. The CDR3 here is CASSRTGPIRADTQYF. CDR3 DNA: TGTGCCAGCAGCCGAACAGGACCCATTAGGGCAGATACGCAGTATTTT. Together with reference TRBV28 and TRBJ2-3, the CDR3 gives the full variable domain: DVKVTQSSRYLVKRTGEKVFLECVQDMDHENMFWYRQDPGLGLRLIYFSYDVKMKEKGDIPEGYSVSREKKERFSLILESASTNQTSMYLCASSRTGPIRADTQYFGPGTRLTVL.

This sequence joins TRBV19 and TRBJ2-1, with 11 nucleotides matching TRBD2. The CDR3 extends over 15 amino acids. Germline values: CDR1 LNHDA, CDR2 SQIVND (reference sequence). Unmatched junction bases numbered 9, after V lost 7 bases and J lost 7 bases. Here the CDR3 reads CASTQGTSGSNEQFF. CDR3 in DNA: TGTGCCAGTACTCAGGGGACTAGCGGATCGAATGAGCAGTTCTTC. Drawing the rest from reference TRBV19 and TRBJ2-1, the complete variable domain is DGGITQSPKYLFRKEGQNVTLSCEQNLNHDAMYWYRQDPGQGLRLIYYSQIVNDFQKGDIAEGYSVSREKKESFPLTVTSAQKNPTAFYLCASTQGTSGSNEQFFGPGTRLTVL.

V is TRBV18 and J is TRBJ1-1, with 7 bases fitting TRBD1. This CDR3 is 13 amino acids long. Losses at the gene ends were 9 bases for V and 5 bases for J; bases not matched to a gene: 9. Germline V gene data show CDR1 as KGHSH and CDR2 as LQKENI. DNA for the CDR3: TGTGCCAGTGCTATACAGGGGCGGACTGAAGCTTTCTTT. Its protein is CASAIQGRTEAFF.

Ten or more counts support this clone. The genes are TRBV19 and TRBJ1-2; D ambiguous. Trimming removed 5 bases from V and 4 bases from J, with 20 bases in between. Per germline, CDR1 LNHDA and CDR2 SQIVND (reference sequence). CDR3 size: 16 residues. In DNA form, the CDR3 reads TGTGCCAGTAGTTCCGCCCGGCGGGCTAGTGCCTATGGCTACACCTTC. Its translation: CASSSARRASAYGYTF.

This clone occurred a few times. V is TRBV6-6 and J is TRBJ1-5, with 12 positions matching TRBD1. This CDR3 has 16 residues. Trimming removed 2 bases from V and 6 bases from J; junction bases left unmatched: 5. Per germline, CDR1 MNHNY and CDR2 SVGAGI (reference sequence). DNA for the CDR3: TGTGCCAGCAGTTACGGGACAGGGGGCGGAGGTCAGCCCCAGCATTTT. It translates to CASSYGTGGGGQPQHF.